This paragraph reports one TCR beta chain. These data belong to a study of blood T cell repertoires in COVID-19. At the level of the study: The samples span acute and convalescent COVID-19 from the United States, Italy and Spain. The cDNA or gDNA used as material had been derived from T cells, B-cell-depleted T cells, or PBMCs.

In the original analysis: How many nucleated cells were present was estimated from reference gene primer amplification. Assay used: immunoSEQ multiplex PCR; TCRdb lists only in-frame clones, some missing. The D gene and trimming were derived from the DNA, and the V and J assignments and clone size from that table. The top ten clones hold around 8% of a sample with approximately 190,000 clones, about four fifths of them seen once. Germline V gene sequence: CDR1 SGHAT, CDR2 FQDESV (reference sequence). The length of the CDR3 is 17 residues. J lost 3 bases, V lost 0 bases, and 9 bases had no gene match.

The chain recombines TRBV11-1 with TRBJ2-7, with 9 bases matching TRBD2. This clonotype was sampled from a woman in her sixties or seventies with COVID-19, enrolled during active disease. The sequenced sample consisted of peripheral blood. CDR3 loop: CASSLASSGIPFYEQYF. The CDR3 nucleotides read TGTGCCAGCAGCTTAGCCTCTAGCGGGATCCCCTTCTACGAGCAGTACTTC.